This T cell receptor beta chain was found in a study of CXCR3-negative and CXCR3-positive naive CD8 T cells. Study-level results: CXCR3-positive naive cells carried more hydrophobic TRB CDR3s than CXCR3-negative naive cells did.

This CDR3 is 14 amino acids long. Germline V gives CDR1 SEHNR, CDR2 FQNEAQ (reference sequence). UMI-tagged TRB cDNA libraries were built via 5' RACE. TCRdb reprocessed the 5' RACE reads and stores each CDR3 protein as one record, lacking DNA. Found here are around 150,000 distinct CDR3 sequences; the top ten clones hold 0.41%. To note about this clonotype: What it recognizes is unknown.

The chain employs TRBV7-9 and TRBJ2-7; TCRdb designates TRBD1, a call that cannot be tested without DNA. Sequenced: naive CXCR3+ CD8+ T cells from blood. Specified subset: CD45RO-CCR7+CD27+CD95- naive CD8+ T cells expressing CXCR3 (TNR3+). This TCR was sampled from a human donor in good health. Some clones in this sample may be carry-over from other donors' samples. The CDR3 region is CASSSRTGEHEQYF.